A selection of T cell receptor beta chains follows, all from one sample in a study of technical replicates of blood from several donors. Generated by immunoSEQ multiplex PCR, the TCRdb table keeps only in-frame clones and is missing some. The sample lists about 56,000 clones, about 91% occurring once. Input material: PBMCs. Every receptor here comes from a human donor in good health. Some clones in this sample may be carry-over from other donors' samples. Each CDR3 is given with its conserved first and last residue. D genes are given only for firm matches. Not all rows give a size; the values are once, few, many and, for expanded clones, a class.

V	D	size	J	CDR3	DNA
TRBV21-1	NA	NA	TRBJ1-1	CASSTSQGDTEAFF	TGTGCCAGCAGCACATCACAGGGGGACACTGAAGCTTTCTTT
TRBV4-3	TRBD2	NA	TRBJ2-1	CASSQEGIVSGRDDEQFF	TGCGCCAGCAGCCAAGAGGGCATCGTGAGCGGGAGGGACGATGAGCAGTTCTTC
TRBV4-3	TRBD2	NA	TRBJ2-3	CASSGRTSVTDTQYF	TGCGCCAGCAGCGGTCGGACTAGCGTCACAGATACGCAGTATTTT
TRBV2	NA	NA	TRBJ1-1	CASARGARGAEAFF	TGTGCCAGCGCCCGGGGAGCCAGGGGCGCTGAAGCTTTCTTT
TRBV7-2	TRBD2	NA	TRBJ2-1	CASTVRRTSGYNEQFF	TGTGCCAGCACCGTCCGAAGGACTAGCGGCTACAATGAGCAGTTCTTC
TRBV5-1	NA	NA	TRBJ2-7	CASSLVGAEQYF	TGCGCCAGCAGCTTGGTTGGGGCCGAGCAGTACTTC
TRBV6-5	NA	NA	TRBJ1-2	CASSFARDRIKWGYTF	TGTGCCAGCAGTTTCGCCCGAGACAGAATCAAGTGGGGCTACACCTTC
TRBV7-9	TRBD1	NA	TRBJ2-5	CASSPTGTDGLGTQYF	TGTGCCAGCAGCCCTACCGGGACAGACGGTCTGGGGACCCAGTACTTC
TRBV9	TRBD2	NA	TRBJ2-1	CASSGTSGAPFNEQFF	TGTGCCAGCAGCGGGACTAGCGGGGCCCCCTTCAATGAGCAGTTCTTC
TRBV19	TRBD1	NA	TRBJ1-4	CASAGQINEKLFF	TGTGCCAGTGCGGGACAGATTAATGAAAAACTGTTTTTT
TRBV4-1	NA	NA	TRBJ2-7	CASSPGRLFSYEQYF	TGCGCCAGCAGCCCCGGCAGGTTATTTTCCTACGAGCAGTACTTC
TRBV5-1	TRBD2	medium-sized	TRBJ2-1	CASSASGGYNEQFF	TGCGCCAGCAGCGCTAGCGGGGGGTACAATGAGCAGTTCTTC
TRBV27	TRBD1	NA	TRBJ1-5	CASSLRRGPGYSNQPQHF	TGTGCCAGCAGTTTACGCAGGGGGCCCGGGTATAGCAATCAGCCCCAGCATTTT
TRBV19	TRBD1	NA	TRBJ1-6	CASSIAGTGGGSPLHF	TGTGCCAGTAGTATAGCCGGGACAGGGGGCGGTTCACCCCTCCACTTT
TRBV6-1	NA	NA	TRBJ1-5	CASSVTMGNQPQHF	TGTGCCAGCAGTGTTACAATGGGCAATCAGCCCCAGCATTTT
TRBV9	NA	NA	TRBJ2-2	CASTPRGGLDTGELFF	TGTGCCAGCACGCCGAGGGGGGGGCTGGACACCGGGGAGCTGTTTTTT
TRBV7-3	TRBD2	NA	TRBJ2-1	CASSSGTSGLGEQFF	TGTGCCAGCAGCTCCGGGACTAGCGGCTTAGGTGAGCAGTTCTTC
TRBV4-2	TRBD2	once	TRBJ2-1	CASRSSGGTNNEQFF	TGTGCCAGCAGGTCTAGCGGGGGGACGAACAATGAGCAGTTCTTC
TRBV27	TRBD1	NA	TRBJ1-6	CASRQGPYNSPLHF	TGTGCCAGCCGACAGGGCCCCTATAATTCACCCCTCCACTTT
TRBV7-2	TRBD2	NA	TRBJ2-7	CASSGGVNRRVSYEQYF	TGTGCCAGCAGCGGGGGGGTGAACCGGCGAGTCTCCTACGAGCAGTACTTC
TRBV6-5	TRBD1	NA	TRBJ2-7	CASSKRGTGTYEQYF	TGTGCCAGCAGCAAACGGGGGACAGGGACCTACGAGCAGTACTTC
TRBV7-3	NA	NA	TRBJ2-2	CASSPTLTNTGELFF	TGTGCCAGCAGCCCGACTCTTACGAACACCGGGGAGCTGTTTTTT
TRBV27	NA	NA	TRBJ2-7	CASSFFPGQNYEQYF	TGTGCCAGCAGTTTTTTTCCTGGTCAGAACTACGAGCAGTACTTC
TRBV30	NA	NA	TRBJ2-3	CAWGASADTQYF	TGTGCCTGGGGGGCCTCGGCCGATACGCAGTATTTT
TRBV6-1	NA	NA	TRBJ1-5	CASSFSGINQPQHF	TGTGCCAGCAGTTTCTCCGGGATCAATCAGCCCCAGCATTTT
TRBV7-2	NA	NA	TRBJ1-5	CASSLVAHSNQPQHF	TGTGCCAGCAGCTTAGTGGCACATAGCAATCAGCCCCAGCATTTT
TRBV4-3	TRBD1	NA	TRBJ2-7	CASSQHRDSTYEQYF	TGCGCCAGCAGCCAACACCGGGACAGCACCTACGAGCAGTACTTC
TRBV30	TRBD2	NA	TRBJ2-5	CAGGLAGGIQETQYF	TGTGCCGGGGGACTAGCGGGAGGTATCCAAGAGACCCAGTACTTC
TRBV5-1	TRBD1	NA	TRBJ1-2	CASGTGANYGYTF	TGCGCCAGCGGCACAGGGGCTAACTATGGCTACACCTTC
TRBV4-2	NA	NA	TRBJ1-3	CASSQDKNGNTIYF	TGTGCCAGCAGCCAAGATAAAAATGGAAACACCATATATTTT
TRBV9	TRBD1	NA	TRBJ1-1	CASSPKGDRANTEAFF	TGTGCCAGCAGCCCGAAGGGGGACAGGGCGAACACTGAAGCTTTCTTT
TRBV9	TRBD2	NA	TRBJ2-3	CASSVGLAGSQYF	TGTGCCAGCAGCGTAGGACTAGCCGGATCGCAGTATTTT
TRBV11-2	NA	NA	TRBJ2-3	CASSLVSSAQYF	TGTGCCAGCAGCTTAGTTTCCTCTGCGCAGTATTTT
TRBV10-3	TRBD2	NA	TRBJ2-5	CAISSGGFGTQYF	TGTGCCATCAGCAGCGGGGGCTTCGGGACCCAGTACTTC
TRBV5-4	TRBD2	NA	TRBJ2-7	CASSLVGSGSPGLAGVKQYF	TGTGCCAGCAGCTTGGTAGGTTCAGGATCTCCAGGACTAGCGGGGGTTAAGCAGTACTTC
TRBV18	TRBD1	NA	TRBJ1-1	CASSPGQGFVTEAFF	TGTGCCAGCTCACCAGGACAGGGATTCGTCACTGAAGCTTTCTTT
TRBV4-3	TRBD1	NA	TRBJ1-2	CASSQDYGQGIGYTF	TGCGCCAGCAGCCAAGATTACGGACAGGGAATCGGCTACACCTTC
TRBV6-5	NA	NA	TRBJ1-2	CASSQPGQNYGYTF	TGTGCCAGCAGTCAACCCGGACAGAACTATGGCTACACCTTC
TRBV7-9	NA	once	TRBJ2-7	CASSYGEGGTYEQYF	TGTGCCAGCAGCTACGGTGAGGGCGGGACCTACGAGCAGTACTTC
TRBV7-6	TRBD2	NA	TRBJ2-7	CASSIPEAGGPGEQYF	TGTGCCAGCAGCATCCCTGAAGCGGGAGGGCCTGGCGAGCAGTACTTC
TRBV9	TRBD1	NA	TRBJ2-5	CASSVQGAETQYF	TGTGCCAGCAGCGTACAGGGGGCAGAGACCCAGTACTTC
TRBV27	TRBD1	NA	TRBJ1-1	CASSLSTGSEAFF	TGTGCCAGCAGTTTATCGACAGGGTCCGAAGCTTTCTTT
TRBV30	TRBD2	NA	TRBJ2-5	CAWAREVGETQYF	TGTGCCTGGGCCCGGGAGGTGGGGGAGACCCAGTACTTC
TRBV29-1	TRBD2	NA	TRBJ2-7	CSVVLAGGPYEQYF	TGCAGCGTTGTACTTGCGGGAGGTCCCTACGAGCAGTACTTC
TRBV5-1	NA	NA	TRBJ2-1	CASSLQQGGSYNEQFF	TGCGCCAGCAGCTTGCAACAGGGGGGGTCCTACAATGAGCAGTTCTTC
TRBV6-6	NA	NA	TRBJ2-1	CASSYLNEQFF	TGTGCCAGCAGTTACCTCAATGAGCAGTTCTTC
TRBV5-1	TRBD2	NA	TRBJ2-7	CASSVSGAYEQYF	TGCGCCAGCAGCGTTAGCGGGGCCTACGAGCAGTACTTC
TRBV19	NA	NA	TRBJ1-4	CASNLGGGSEKLFF	TGTGCCAGTAACCTAGGGGGGGGATCGGAAAAACTGTTTTTT
TRBV27	NA	NA	TRBJ1-1	CASSWGGLTEAFF	TGTGCCAGCAGTTGGGGGGGGCTTACTGAAGCTTTCTTT
TRBV5-1	TRBD1	NA	TRBJ1-5	CASSSQGEYNQPQHF	TGCGCCAGCAGCTCACAGGGGGAGTACAATCAGCCCCAGCATTTT
TRBV5-1	TRBD2	once	TRBJ2-3	CASSPRAGGTTDTQYF	TGCGCCAGCAGCCCAAGGGCGGGAGGGACCACAGATACGCAGTATTTT
TRBV4-3	TRBD2	NA	TRBJ2-7	CASSQEAGPYEQYF	TGCGCCAGCAGCCAAGAAGCGGGACCCTACGAGCAGTACTTC
TRBV2	NA	NA	TRBJ2-2	CASSEPGLSGTGELFF	TGTGCCAGCAGTGAGCCTGGGCTCTCGGGGACCGGGGAGCTGTTTTTT
TRBV7-2	TRBD2	NA	TRBJ2-5	CASSSSGGRETQYF	TGTGCCAGCAGCTCGAGCGGGGGCAGGGAGACCCAGTACTTC
TRBV7-3	NA	NA	TRBJ1-3	CASSFNSGNTIYF	TGTGCCAGCAGCTTCAACTCTGGAAACACCATATATTTT
TRBV18	TRBD2	NA	TRBJ2-4	CASSPGRTSGIQYF	TGTGCCAGCTCACCAGGTAGGACTAGCGGCATTCAGTACTTC